The source of this T cell receptor beta chain is a study of blood T cell repertoires in COVID-19. Study in general: The United States, Italy and Spain supplied acute and convalescent COVID-19 samples.

The CDR3 has 16 amino acids. Trimming removed 9 bases from V and 1 base from J, with 18 bases in between. Per germline, CDR1 SEHNR and CDR2 FQNEAQ (reference sequence). Clones were read by immunoSEQ multiplex PCR, and TCRdb kept only the in-frame ones, dropping some. The table records about 390,000 clones, about 86% of them present only once. The chain joins TRBV7-9 to TRBJ1-4; D is undetermined. The sequenced sample consisted of PBMCs or T cells enriched from blood (not recorded which). The receptor was isolated from a woman aged 50 to 65 who had recovered from COVID-19. The CDR3 sequence is CASGPLSRGTNEKLFF. CDR3 nucleotides: TGTGCCAGTGGGCCCCTAAGTCGGGGAACTAATGAAAAACTGTTTTTT.